The 10 T cell receptor beta chains below were found in one sample sequenced in a study of a mutant IDH1 vaccine in newly diagnosed glioma. The time point is: week 35, safety follow-up. Doses comprised 300 ug of mutant IDH1 20-mer peptide each, plus topical imiquimod. Measured with immunoSEQ multiplex PCR; TCRdb has only the in-frame clones, and not every one. Of nearly 55,000 clones detected, under 90% appear once; the ten largest clones hold under 4.5%. These receptors' antigens are unknown. The sequenced sample was PBMCs, obtained from a glioma patient whose treatment included an IDH1 peptide vaccine. The receptors were sampled from a woman under 30 with glioma.

V usage is TRBV5-6 and J usage is TRBJ1-2; D perhaps matches TRBD1 (5 bases). Trimming stripped 4 bases from V and 2 bases from J, with 24 bases between. The length of the CDR3 is 18 residues. The germline CDR1 and CDR2 sequences are SGHDT and YYEEEE. DNA for the CDR3: TGTGCCAGCAGCACTCCTCCTCGCACGGGGCTCGAGAACTATGGCTACACCTTC. This sequence encodes CASSTPPRTGLENYGYTF.

The chain links TRBV7-8 to TRBJ1-1, with TRBD1 matching over 9 bases. Trimming cost V 3 bases and J 8 bases; bases outside gene matches: 7. Germline V lookup: CDR1 SGHVS, CDR2 FQNEAQ. This CDR3 is built from 14 residues. The DNA of the CDR3 is TGTGCCAGCAGCTTGACAGGGGGGAAATCGGAAGCTTTCTTT. Amino acid sequence: CASSLTGGKSEAFF.

The rearrangement uses TRBV6-1 and TRBJ1-1; D not resolved. Trimming took 7 bases from V and 6 from J, leaving 12 bases between them. Germline-derived CDR1 and CDR2 are MNHNS and SASEGT. This CDR3 region has 12 residues. The CDR3 reads CASTQLTSEAFF. The CDR3 region has the DNA TGTGCCAGCACCCAACTAACCTCTGAAGCTTTCTTT.

The gene calls are TRBV6-5 and TRBJ1-2, with a weak D call TRBD1 (6 bases). The V gene's germline CDR1 is MNHEY and CDR2 SVGAGI. V was shortened by 0 bases and J by 6 bases, with 14 bases between the two germline ends. CDR3 size: 15 residues. The CDR3 protein is CASSYSKIGGDGYTF. The CDR3 DNA is TGTGCCAGCAGTTACTCGAAAATAGGGGGAGATGGCTACACCTTC.

The rearrangement links TRBV1 to TRBJ2-3; TRBD1 was called by the table and not checked on the DNA. TRBV1 is described as a pseudogene. This CDR3 is 14 amino acids long. CDR3: CTSSQVIGGAAQYF. CDR3 sequence (DNA): TGCACCAGCAGCCAAGTCATTGGTGGGGCGGCGCAGTATTTT.

This clone appeared a few times. The J gene is TRBJ1-1, the V gene TRBV7-3, with D possibly matching TRBD1 (5 bases). Between the trimmed V and J ends, which lost 3 bases and 4 bases, there was a span of 15 bases. In germline, CDR1 is SGHTA, CDR2 FQGTGA. The CDR3 has 15 amino acids. In nucleotides, the CDR3 is TGTGCCAGCAGCTTCGGAATTGGGGGACCCACTGAAGCTTTCTTT. This codes for CASSFGIGGPTEAFF.

This sequence joins TRBV19 and TRBJ1-1; D gene unclear. Germline V gene lookup returns CDR1 LNHDA and CDR2 SQIVND (reference sequence). This CDR3 has 12 amino acids. Trimming took 7 bases from V and 1 from J, leaving 7 bases between them. The CDR3 sequence is CASNWWNTEAFF. The CDR3 nucleotides are TGTGCCAGTAACTGGTGGAACACTGAAGCTTTCTTT.

This chain links TRBV4-3 with TRBJ2-1; TRBD2 agrees at 9 bases. CDR1 is LGHNA, CDR2 YSLEER, per germline. The CDR3 runs to 20 residues. J lost 0 bases, V lost 1 base, and 13 bases had no gene match. Here the CDR3 DNA reads TGCGCCAGCAGCCAAGGTCGTCCCCCCAGCGGGGGGCACTCCTACAATGAGCAGTTCTTC. The encoded protein is CASSQGRPPSGGHSYNEQFF.

The V and J genes are TRBV6-5 and TRBJ1-2; perhaps TRBD1 as D (5 bases). V shed 5 bases and J shed 7 bases, with 17 bases lying between them. Germline lookup yields CDR1 MNHEY and CDR2 SVGAGI. The CDR3 length is 14 residues. CDR3 nucleotide sequence: TGTGCCAGCAGTGTCCGCGGGGGACCCCCTGGCTACACCTTC. Translated, it gives CASSVRGGPPGYTF.

The chain recombines TRBV5-6 with TRBJ1-2, with 7 bases lining up with TRBD1. The CDR3 totals 14 residues. Per germline, CDR1 SGHDT and CDR2 YYEEEE. Unmatched junction bases numbered 7, after V lost 0 bases and J lost 8 bases. The CDR3 is CASSLGTGLGGYTF. CDR3 nucleotide sequence: TGTGCCAGCAGCTTGGGGACAGGATTAGGAGGCTACACCTTC.